The present entry profiles one TCR beta chain with its context. This sample stems from a study of blood T cell repertoires in COVID-19. At the level of the study: From the United States, Italy and Spain came samples of acute and convalescent COVID-19. PBMCs, B-cell-depleted T cells, or T cells provided the cDNA or gDNA that made up the material.

How the authors handled the data: Estimation of nucleated cell counts relied on the amplification of reference gene primers. TCRdb's table, derived via immunoSEQ multiplex PCR, lists solely in-frame clones and lacks some. V and J calls and clone size are copied from that table; D and trimming were computed from the DNA. The repertoire holds 210,000 or so clones, with nearly 90% as singletons. The source is a woman aged 18-29 years who had recovered from COVID-19. The material sequenced was peripheral blood.

The CDR3, as DNA: TGTGCCAGCAGCTTAGAGGCGGGAAGCTCCTACGAGCAGTACTTC. Translated: CASSLEAGSSYEQYF. This chain joins TRBV7-2 and TRBJ2-7; tentative D call: TRBD2 (6 bases). The V gene lost 1 base and the J gene lost 0 bases, with 10 bases spanning the gap. Germline CDR1 and CDR2: SGHTA and FQGNSA. This CDR3 is 15 amino acids long. The full variable domain, its missing parts supplied by reference TRBV7-2 and TRBJ2-7, is GAGVSQSPSNKVTEKGKDVELRCDPISGHTALYWYRQSLGQGLEFLIYFQGNSAPDKSGLPSDRFSAERTGGSVSTLTIQRTQQEDSAVYLCASSLEAGSSYEQYFGPGTRLTVT.